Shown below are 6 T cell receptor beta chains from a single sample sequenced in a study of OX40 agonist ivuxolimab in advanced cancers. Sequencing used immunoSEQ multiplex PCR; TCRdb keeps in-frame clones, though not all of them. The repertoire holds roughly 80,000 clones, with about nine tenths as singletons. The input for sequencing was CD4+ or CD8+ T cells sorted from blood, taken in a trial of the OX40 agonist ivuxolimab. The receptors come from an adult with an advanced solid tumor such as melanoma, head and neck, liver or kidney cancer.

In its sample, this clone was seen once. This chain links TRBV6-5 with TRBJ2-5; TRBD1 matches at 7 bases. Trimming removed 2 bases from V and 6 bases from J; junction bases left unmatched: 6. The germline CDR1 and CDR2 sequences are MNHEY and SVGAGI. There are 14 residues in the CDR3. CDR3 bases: TGTGCCAGCAGTTACCGACAGGGTGGGCAGACCCAGTACTTC. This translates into CASSYRQGGQTQYF.

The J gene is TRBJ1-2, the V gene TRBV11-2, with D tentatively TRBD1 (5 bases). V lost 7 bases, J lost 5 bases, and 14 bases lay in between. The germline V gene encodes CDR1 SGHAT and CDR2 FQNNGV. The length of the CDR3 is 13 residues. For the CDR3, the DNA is TGTGCCAGCACCCGGGACGGATCATATGGCTACACCTTC. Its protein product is CASTRDGSYGYTF.

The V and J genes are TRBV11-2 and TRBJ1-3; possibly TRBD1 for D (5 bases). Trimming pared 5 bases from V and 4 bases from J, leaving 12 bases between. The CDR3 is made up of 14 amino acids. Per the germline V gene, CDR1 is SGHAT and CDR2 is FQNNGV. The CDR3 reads CASSQGTGGNTIYF. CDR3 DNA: TGTGCCAGCAGCCAAGGGACGGGCGGAAACACCATATATTTT.

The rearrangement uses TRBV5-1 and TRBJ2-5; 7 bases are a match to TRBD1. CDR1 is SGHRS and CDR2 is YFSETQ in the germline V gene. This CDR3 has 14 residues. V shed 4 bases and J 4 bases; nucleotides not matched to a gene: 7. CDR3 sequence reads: CASSPTGVVETQYF. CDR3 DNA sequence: TGCGCCAGCAGCCCAACAGGGGTGGTAGAGACCCAGTACTTC.

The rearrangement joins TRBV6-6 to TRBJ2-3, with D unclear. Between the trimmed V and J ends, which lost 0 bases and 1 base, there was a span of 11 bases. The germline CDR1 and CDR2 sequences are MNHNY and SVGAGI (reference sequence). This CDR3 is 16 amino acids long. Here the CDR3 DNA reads TGTGCCAGCAGTTACTCGCCAGCGCGGCGCACAGATACGCAGTATTTT. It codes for CASSYSPARRTDTQYF.

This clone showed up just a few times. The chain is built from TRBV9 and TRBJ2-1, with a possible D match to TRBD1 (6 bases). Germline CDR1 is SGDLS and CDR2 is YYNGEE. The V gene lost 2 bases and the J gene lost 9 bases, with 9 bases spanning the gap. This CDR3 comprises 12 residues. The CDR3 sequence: CASSVGASEQFF. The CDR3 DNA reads TGTGCCAGCAGCGTGGGGGCGAGTGAGCAGTTCTTC.